This T cell receptor (beta chain) was recorded in a study of yellow fever vaccine responses in identical twins. Study-level findings and limits: Twins reportedly mounted vaccine T cell responses that seemed partly convergent, partly personalized.

CDR3 size: 17 residues. Trimming took off 7 bases at V and 0 bases at J, with 19 bases between the two ends. Germline V gene sequence: CDR1 SGHAT, CDR2 FQDESV (reference sequence). Points on this clonotype: Its target is not known.

TCRdb re-called the RT-PCR reads through MiXCR, storing one row per CDR3 protein. The sample has over 5,500 distinct CDR3 sequences, about 83% seen once. This chain links TRBV11-1 with TRBJ2-1; D not resolved. The source of this sequence is a woman aged 18-30 years who received the yellow fever vaccine. Source: T cells from blood (PBMCs), unsorted or a sorted subset (not recorded which), taken before or after yellow fever vaccination (not recorded which). The CDR3 region is CASNLGTALSSYNEQFF. CDR3 sequence (DNA): TGTGCCAGCAATCTAGGTACAGCACTAAGCTCCTACAATGAGCAGTTCTTC.